The 32 T cell receptor beta chains below were found in one sample sequenced in a study of post-analysis software for immune sequencing data. General study findings and limits: About 5 TRBV segments (TRBV5-6, TRBV5-1 and TRBV20-1 among them) occurred more frequently in patients than in controls.

The antigens of these receptors remain unknown. The library was made from cDNA and included unique molecular identifiers. TCRdb recomputed calls from the PCR reads with MiXCR, one row per CDR3 protein. Of under 900,000 distinct CDR3 sequences in the sample, about 57% are singletons; the top ten hold 4.6%. Input material: blood. Receptors originate from a girl between 10 and 17 years old with multiple sclerosis.

The chain carries TRBV20-1 and TRBJ2-7; TRBD2 agrees at 8 bases. CDR1 is DFQATT and CDR2 is SNEGSKA in the germline V gene (reference sequence). This CDR3 comprises 13 residues. V was clipped by 5 bases and J by 4 bases; unmatched bases: 7. The CDR3 bases are TGCAGTGCTGGGAGCGGGAGTAGGTACGAGCAGTACTTC. Amino acid sequence: CSAGSGSRYEQYF.

This sequence joins TRBV29-1 and TRBJ1-1; D is unresolved. The V end was cut by 6 bases, the J end by 5 bases, with 16 bases between. The CDR3 consists of 13 residues. Germline assignment: CDR1 SQVTM and CDR2 ANQGSEA. Written as DNA, the CDR3 is TGCAGCGTCGTGACATGCCTGCGTACTGAAGCTTTCTTT. Translation: CSVVTCLRTEAFF.

The chain employs TRBV5-5 and TRBJ2-7, with 10 nucleotides matching TRBD2. Germline values: CDR1 SGHKS, CDR2 YYEKEE (reference sequence). The V segment lost 4 bases and the J segment 3 bases; nucleotides outside the gene matches: 10. The CDR3 is 16 amino acids. The CDR3 DNA follows: TGTGCCAGCAGCCCGTCAGCGGGAGGGAAATTCTACGAGCAGTACTTC. Translation gives CASSPSAGGKFYEQYF.

The table lists this clonotype with a count of one. CDR3 in DNA: TGTGCCAGCAGTCAGCAGACCTATAATTCACCCCTCCACTTT. Translated, it gives CASSQQTYNSPLHF. The chain links TRBV6-5 to TRBJ1-6; D remains unclear. Trimming took 5 bases from V and 2 from J, leaving 7 bases between them. The germline CDR1 and CDR2 sequences are MNHEY and SVGAGI. The CDR3 consists of 14 residues.

The V call is TRBV5-1, the J call TRBJ2-1; 8 bases agree with TRBD1. The closer fit of TRBJ2-7 to the DNA end suggests the J call may be wrong. The CDR3 extends over 15 amino acids. Germline V gene data show CDR1 as SGHRS and CDR2 as YFSETQ. CDR3 in amino acids: CASSPRDRPSGEQYF. CDR3 DNA sequence: TGCGCCAGCAGCCCAAGGGACAGGCCCTCCGGCGAGCAGTACTTC.

The V gene is TRBV6-5, the J gene TRBJ1-2; maybe TRBD1 (6 bases). The germline CDR1 and CDR2 sequences are MNHEY and SVGAGI. The CDR3 sequence is 16 residues long. Trimming cost V 6 bases and J 3 bases, with 20 bases left between them. CDR3 amino acids: CASSSGTTRRDYGYTF. CDR3 nucleotide sequence: TGTGCCAGCAGCTCCGGGACAACCCGGCGTGACTATGGCTACACCTTC.

This clonotype was detected a few times. This sequence joins TRBV5-5 and TRBJ2-5; D tentatively reads TRBD1 or TRBD2 (5 bases each). CDR3 length equals 15 residues. V lost 0 bases, J lost 0 bases, and 9 bases lay in between. From germline, CDR1 is SGHKS and CDR2 YYEKEE (reference sequence). This CDR3 is CASSLGRGHQETQYF. DNA for the CDR3: TGTGCCAGCAGCTTGGGAAGGGGACACCAAGAGACCCAGTACTTC.

In its sample, this clonotype was seen a few times. J is TRBJ2-1 and V is TRBV5-1; no definite D call. CDR3 length: 12 amino acids. The V end lost 3 bases, the J end lost 5 bases, and 6 bases lay between the germline ends. CDR1 SGHRS and CDR2 YFSETQ come from the germline V gene. CDR3 sequence reads: CASSSSHNEQFF. The CDR3 nucleotides are TGCGCCAGCAGCTCTTCCCACAATGAGCAGTTCTTC.

The CDR3 here is CASSPGFGVDTQYF. The CDR3 DNA reads TGCGCCAGCAGCCCCGGTTTTGGTGTAGATACGCAGTATTTT. V is TRBV5-1 and J is TRBJ2-3; D is uncertain. CDR1 and CDR2 (germline): SGHRS, YFSETQ. The CDR3 sequence is 14 residues long. V was trimmed by 4 bases and J by 5 bases, leaving 14 bases between them.

The J gene is TRBJ2-7, the V gene TRBV15; 7 nucleotides match TRBD2. V dropped 0 bases and J dropped 1; count of bases not matched to a gene: 6. This CDR3 spans 16 amino acids. The germline gives CDR1 LNHNV, CDR2 YYDKDF (reference sequence). The chain's CDR3 is CATSRDPGGISYEQYF. The CDR3 nucleotides are TGTGCCACCAGCAGAGATCCGGGGGGTATATCCTACGAGCAGTACTTC.

This clonotype was picked up a small number of times. This chain connects TRBV20-1 to TRBJ2-5, with TRBD1 matching over 7 bases. Germline CDR1 DFQATT, CDR2 SNEGSKA (reference sequence). CDR3 size: 13 residues. The junction had 3 bases not matched to a gene; V was cut back by 4 bases and J by 1 base. The CDR3 nucleotides are TGCAGTGCTAATCGGGACAGCCAAGAGACCCAGTACTTC. Its protein product is CSANRDSQETQYF.

The chain is built from TRBV7-2 and TRBJ2-3, with 8 nucleotides matching TRBD2. After removal of 0 bases from V and 8 bases from J, the junction contained 16 bases not matched to a gene. This CDR3 is 18 amino acids long. The germline V gene has CDR1 SGHTA and CDR2 FQGNSA. The CDR3 is CASSLAGGGGARGGTQYF. CDR3 nucleotides: TGTGCCAGCAGCTTAGCAGGAGGTGGCGGGGCCCGGGGGGGTACGCAGTATTTT.

This clonotype appeared a single time. The V and J genes are TRBV7-2 and TRBJ2-1; no firm D call. Trimming took 0 bases from V and 8 from J, leaving 14 bases between them. Germline CDR1 reads SGHTA; CDR2 reads FQGNSA. The CDR3 consists of 15 residues. CDR3 in amino acids: CASSLARLGKDEQFF. The CDR3 DNA follows: TGTGCCAGCAGCTTAGCGCGTCTAGGAAAGGATGAGCAGTTCTTC. Variable domain in full (rest from reference TRBV7-2 and TRBJ2-1): GAGVSQSPSNKVTEKGKDVELRCDPISGHTALYWYRQSLGQGLEFLIYFQGNSAPDKSGLPSDRFSAERTGGSVSTLTIQRTQQEDSAVYLCASSLARLGKDEQFFGPGTRLTVL.

The chain is built from TRBV7-9 and TRBJ1-2; 7 bases agree with TRBD1. CDR3 size: 15 residues. Trimming took 6 bases from V and 6 from J; bases not matched to a gene: 13. Germline CDR1 and CDR2: SEHNR and FQNEAQ (reference sequence). CDR3 DNA: TGTGCCAGCAGTCCTATTGGGCAGGGGGAGGATGGCTACACCTTC. This sequence encodes CASSPIGQGEDGYTF.

The gene calls are TRBV5-1 and TRBJ2-4; 7 bases match TRBD1. The V gene's germline CDR1 is SGHRS and CDR2 YFSETQ. The CDR3 is made up of 13 amino acids. The trim removed 4 bases at V and 9 bases at J, leaving 7 bases unmatched. The CDR3 DNA reads TGCGCCAGCAGCGCTGGACAGGAAGTCATTCAGTACTTC. It translates to CASSAGQEVIQYF.

This clonotype was detected only once. The chain uses TRBV5-5 and TRBJ2-3, with D unclear. The CDR3 consists of 14 residues. Trimming pared 0 bases from V and 6 bases from J, leaving 11 bases between. Germline V gene data show CDR1 as SGHKS and CDR2 as YYEKEE (reference sequence). This chain's CDR3 is CASSLGPLLDTQYF. The CDR3 coding sequence is TGTGCCAGCAGCTTGGGTCCGTTGTTGGATACGCAGTATTTT.

CDR3 sequence reads: CASSSDWRGLYNEQFF. The CDR3 nucleotides are TGCGCCAGCAGCTCGGACTGGCGGGGCCTTTACAATGAGCAGTTCTTC. The rearrangement joins TRBV5-1 to TRBJ2-1; tentative D call: TRBD2 (6 bases). There are 16 residues in the CDR3. V gave up 3 bases and J gave up 4 bases, with 17 bases separating them. Germline V CDR1 and CDR2: SGHRS, YFSETQ. Filled out from reference TRBV5-1 and TRBJ2-1, the complete variable domain reads KAGVTQTPRYLIKTRGQQVTLSCSPISGHRSVSWYQQTPGQGLQFLFEYFSETQRNKGNFPGRFSGRQFSNSRSEMNVSTLELGDSALYLCASSSDWRGLYNEQFFGPGTRLTVL.

This chain joins TRBV7-3 and TRBJ2-1; 8 nucleotides match TRBD2. The CDR3 is 16 amino acids. Trimming took 5 bases from V and 4 from J; bases not matched to a gene: 10. CDR1 is SGHTA, CDR2 FQGTGA, per germline. The CDR3 sequence: CASSPLVAGPYNEQFF. Written as DNA, the CDR3 is TGTGCCAGCAGCCCCCTCGTAGCGGGACCATACAATGAGCAGTTCTTC.

The chain has TRBV7-9 and TRBJ2-4, with D perhaps being TRBD1 or TRBD2 (5 bases each). CDR1 and CDR2 from the germline V gene are SEHNR and FQNEAQ (reference sequence). V lost 4 bases and J 9 bases, leaving 16 bases between the germline ends. CDR3 length: 14 amino acids. CDR3 nucleotides: TGTGCCAGCAGCTCCTCGGGGTCAGGGAGCATTCAGTACTTC. Translating gives CASSSSGSGSIQYF.

This clonotype was counted between two and nine times. This chain links TRBV6-1 with TRBJ2-6; the D is unclear. The ends were cut back, 7 bases at V and 2 bases at J, with 3 bases in the middle. Germline lookup yields CDR1 MNHNS and CDR2 SASEGT. This CDR3 has 12 residues. In DNA form, the CDR3 reads TGTGCCAGCAATCCTGGGGCCAACGTCCTGACTTTC. Residues: CASNPGANVLTF.

The chain employs TRBV20-1 and TRBJ2-3; perhaps TRBD2 as D (5 bases). The CDR3 has 14 residues. Per germline, CDR1 DFQATT and CDR2 SNEGSKA (reference sequence). V lost 4 bases and J lost 5, with 16 bases in between. CDR3 nucleotides: TGCAGTGCTACCGTGGCCGTAGCGAGAGATACGCAGTATTTT. This translates into CSATVAVARDTQYF.

The chain has TRBV28 and TRBJ2-3; 8 bases agree with TRBD2. With 2 bases clipped from V and 4 bases from J, the junction kept 14 bases outside the gene matches. The CDR3 length is 18 residues. CDR1 MDHEN and CDR2 SYDVKM come from the germline V gene. The CDR3 loop is CASSLPSDSGTGSDTQYF. CDR3 nucleotides: TGTGCCAGCAGTTTACCCTCGGATAGCGGGACTGGCTCAGATACGCAGTATTTT.

This sequence joins TRBV6-1 and TRBJ2-1; 7 bases agree with TRBD2. CDR3 length: 13 amino acids. Germline V CDR1 and CDR2: MNHNS, SASEGT. CDR3 DNA: TGTGCGGGAGGGCTAGCGCCGTACAATGAGCAGTTCTTC. This sequence encodes CAGGLAPYNEQFF.

The table lists this clonotype with a few counts. The chain has TRBV2 and TRBJ2-5; 11 bases agree with TRBD2. The V and J ends lost 8 bases and 2 bases, in that order; junction bases with no gene match: 13. Germline CDR1 SNHLY, CDR2 FYNNEI. The CDR3 length is 17 residues. Here the CDR3 reads CASEAPLAGALQETQYF. The CDR3 DNA sequence: TGTGCCAGCGAGGCACCACTAGCGGGGGCCCTTCAAGAGACCCAGTACTTC.

The chain has TRBV5-6 and TRBJ1-1; the D is unclear. CDR1 SGHDT and CDR2 YYEEEE come from the germline V gene. The CDR3 contains 13 residues. Deletions cut 2 bases from V and 1 base from J, with 6 bases between. CDR3 residues: CASSFPENTEAFF. CDR3 coding DNA: TGTGCCAGCAGCTTCCCTGAGAACACTGAAGCTTTCTTT.

The rearrangement joins TRBV20-1 to TRBJ2-5; D might be TRBD1 (5 bases). V lost 1 base, J lost 4 bases, and 10 bases lay in between. Germline V gene lookup returns CDR1 DFQATT and CDR2 SNEGSKA (reference sequence). CDR3 size: 13 residues. CDR3 in amino acids: CSARGQGGETQYF. The CDR3 region has the DNA TGCAGTGCTAGAGGGCAGGGTGGAGAGACCCAGTACTTC.

The rearrangement uses TRBV7-9 and TRBJ1-2, with D hard to call. Germline CDR1 and CDR2: SEHNR and FQNEAQ (reference sequence). Deletions cut 5 bases from V and 4 bases from J, with 11 bases between. The CDR3 length is 13 residues. CDR3 sequence: CASSVTSSYGYTF. The CDR3 DNA reads as TGTGCCAGCAGCGTTACAAGTTCCTATGGCTACACCTTC.

A note on this clonotype: One end of the junction varies from germline; a read error may be responsible. The chain carries TRBV7-3 and TRBJ1-2; D gene uncertain. Germline V lookup: CDR1 SGHTA, CDR2 FQGTGA. The CDR3 extends over 13 amino acids. The CDR3 protein is CASSLGYNYDYTF. CDR3 bases: TGTGCCAGCAGCTTGGGTTATAACTATGACTACACCTTC. The whole variable domain, remainder taken from reference TRBV7-3 and TRBJ1-2, is GAGVSQTPSNKVTEKGKYVELRCDPISGHTALYWYRQSLGQGPEFLIYFQGTGAADDSGLPNDRFFAVRPEGSVSTLKIQRTERGDSAVYLCASSLGYNYDYTFGSGTRLTVV.

The V gene is TRBV4-1, the J gene TRBJ2-1; no firm D call. CDR3 length equals 17 residues. Germline CDR1 and CDR2: MGHRA and YSYEKL. V gave up 2 bases and J gave up 4 bases, with 18 bases separating them. CDR3 bases: TGCGCCAGCAGCCAACGGTCTAACGCCTACTTATACAATGAGCAGTTCTTC. Amino acids: CASSQRSNAYLYNEQFF.

The chain recombines TRBV29-1 with TRBJ2-7; 7 bases are shared with TRBD1. This CDR3 is built from 13 residues. V trimming: 6 bases; J trimming: 7 bases; junction bases outside the gene matches: 12. Germline CDR1 reads SQVTM; CDR2 reads ANQGSEA. The CDR3 DNA reads TGCAGCGTCCGCCTACAGGGGACGGGAGAGCAGTACTTC. It yields the protein CSVRLQGTGEQYF.

The chain couples TRBV29-1 to TRBJ2-7; 9 bases fit TRBD1. From germline, CDR1 is SQVTM and CDR2 ANQGSEA. The CDR3 spans 14 residues. Trimming at V came to 5 bases and at J to 5 bases, leaving 10 bases not matched to a gene. The CDR3 nucleotides read TGCAGCGTTCGACCCGGGACAGGGACCCACGAGCAGTACTTC. Translation gives CSVRPGTGTHEQYF.

This chain connects TRBV4-2 to TRBJ2-1; 11 bases are shared with TRBD2. Germline V CDR1 and CDR2: LGHNA, YNFKEQ. V lost 6 bases to trimming and J lost 7 bases; unmatched junction nucleotides: 2. The CDR3 runs 13 residues. CDR3 coding DNA: TGTGCCAGCAGGACTAGCGGGATGAATGAGCAGTTCTTC. Translating gives CASRTSGMNEQFF.